This T cell receptor beta chain was sequenced for a study of blood T cell repertoires in COVID-19. Clones were sequenced by immunoSEQ multiplex PCR, and TCRdb holds only the in-frame ones, with some missing. Among around 100,000 clones listed, about 80% were seen once. Specimen: peripheral blood. This clonotype originated in a woman aged 65 to 85 with acute or convalescent COVID-19.

The CDR3 DNA follows: TGTGCCAGCAGCTTGGCAACTGAAGCTTTCTTT. It is translated as CASSLATEAFF. This chain joins TRBV5-6 and TRBJ1-1; the D is unclear. The germline V gene encodes CDR1 SGHDT and CDR2 YYEEEE. V was pared by 0 bases and J by 5 bases, with 2 bases between. This CDR3 is built from 11 residues. The full variable domain, rest sourced from reference TRBV5-6 and TRBJ1-1, is DAGVTQSPTHLIKTRGQQVTLRCSPKSGHDTVSWYQQALGQGPQFIFQYYEEEERQRGNFPDRFSGHQFPNYSSELNVNALLLGDSALYLCASSLATEAFFGQGTRLTVV.